This paragraph reports one TCR beta chain. This entry belongs to a study of CD8 T cells in Susac syndrome. Germline V gene sequence: CDR1 SGHRS, CDR2 YFSETQ. This CDR3 has 18 amino acids. V shed 7 bases and J 5 bases; nucleotides not matched to a gene: 16. After extraction with the RNeasy kit, roughly 0.5 to 1 ug of the RNA was reverse transcribed using random hexamers. Each CDR3 protein is one row after TCRdb ran MiXCR on the immunoSEQ multiplex PCR reads. The sample has some 120,000 distinct CDR3 sequences; about 95% are singletons. The chain uses TRBV5-1 and TRBJ2-5, with 14 bases that match TRBD2. The receptor comes from a human donor in good health. The specimen sequenced was CD4+ T cells from PBMCs. CDR3 region: CASELGVGLAGVRETQYF. The CDR3 DNA reads TGCGCCAGCGAGCTTGGAGTGGGACTAGCGGGAGTAAGGGAGACCCAGTACTTC.